The entry below gives a single T cell receptor (beta chain) sequence along with its context. A single count supports this clonotype. Its antigen target is currently unknown. Base quality data are lacking; no much larger clone is found one base away. Resting on one read, the evidence is weak. TCRbeta-specific cDNA was reverse-transcribed from approximately 460 ng total RNA using a constant-region primer and ProtoScript II reverse transcriptase. Three nested multiplex PCR rounds, following a slightly modified ARM-PCR procedure, were used to build the TCRbeta libraries. Multiplex TRBV1-TRBV30 forward primers and a Cbeta reverse primer were used in the first two PCR rounds, each of which was run for approximately 9 cycles. Sample barcodes and Illumina adapters were added in a final 25-cycle PCR with Deep VentR polymerase. Amplicons of 200-500 bp were gel-purified with a QIAquick gel extraction kit before sequencing. An Illumina HiSeq 2500 was used to sequence the TCRbeta amplicons with 250-bp paired-end reads. As for the authors' bioinformatics: To recover full CDR3 sequences, reads were quality-trimmed using Trimmomatic v0.33 and paired reads were then merged using FLASH v1.2.11. V, D and J germline segments were assigned to the rearranged TCRbeta sequences by MiGEC v1.2.1b. Clonotype statistics and Shannon-Wiener diversity indices were computed with VDJtools v1.0.0. To reduce sampling bias, subsequent analyses other than the diversity analysis used only the 250 most abundant clonotypes in each sample. The raw public reads went through TCRdb reprocessing: fastp at Q25, MiXCR clone calling, in-frame beta chains kept. Every CDR3 protein is listed once, alongside the most common genes and DNA of its rows. TCRdb's processing, not the authors' own work, is the source of the V and J calls. For this sample the table gives tens of thousands of distinct CDR3 sequences, of which roughly 71% were detected only once. The ten largest make up about 25% of the sample.

This sample is part of a study of tumor-infiltrating lymphocytes in primary liver carcinoma (dated by TCRdb to the late 2010s). Study-wide context: Of the five patients, three men and two women aged 30 to 69 years, four had hepatocellular carcinoma and one had combined HCC and intrahepatic cholangiocarcinoma. The tumors of the five patients were staged as T1-T3 N0M0, with maximum diameters ranging from about 4.2 to 10 cm. Samples yielded roughly 3.65 to 7.5 million productive TCRbeta reads; read depth did not differ significantly between tissue types. For each liver tumor, the study sampled five regions along with adjacent normal tissue and blood, and applied TCRbeta repertoire sequencing, expression microarrays and whole-exome sequencing. TCRbeta repertoire sequencing covered 35 specimens from 5 patients: 25 or so tumor regions, 5 adjacent noncancerous liver tissues and 5 peripheral blood samples. High reproducibility was observed for the technical replicate repertoires, with mean shared-clone rates approximately 0.92 and correlation coefficients above 0.98.

Without any cell sorting, total RNA and DNA were extracted together from around 20-30 mg of bulk tissue using the AllPrep DNA/RNA mini kit. Between November 2015 and early 2016, five patients in China with histopathologically diagnosed primary liver carcinoma had surgical resection. At the time of sampling, the patients had chronic HBV infection and had not received any treatment. Each fresh piece of tumor and adjacent tissue was cut in two, with one half stored in RNAlater at -80 degrees C and the other half sent for histology. The paper as a whole reports these results and caveats: A significantly larger repertoire fraction was made up by the top 250 clones in tumors than in blood (p = 0.039). Only four or five patients were included in the study, and the authors note that the findings should be validated in a larger study. Only the TCR beta chain was sequenced, which likely underestimates true repertoire diversity because unpaired alpha chains were not captured. Bulk unsorted samples precluded comparing CD4+ and CD8+ T cell repertoires. Repertoire overlap was found to be higher between tumor regions (mean approximately 35%) than between tumor-adjacent (roughly 17%) or tumor-blood (around 14%) pairs, consistent with antigen-driven expansion.

Clipping removes 2 bases from V and 5 bases from J, with 9 as the unmatched junction base count. The germline V gene (reference sequence) provides CDR1 MNHNY and CDR2 SVGAGI. Inclusive of the bounding cysteine and phenylalanine, the CDR3 is 15 residues long. The read is trimmed to its CDR3 DNA, 45 bases read in frame from base 1. The sequenced sample consisted of tumor-adjacent normal liver tissue. This chain is built from TRBV6-6 and TRBJ2-7; TRBD1 agrees with 7 junctional bases. The TCR was taken from a man in his forties with primary liver carcinoma and hepatitis B virus infection. The CDR3 region reads CASSYPPGQDHEQYF. The DNA is TGTGCCAGCAGTTACCCCCCCGGACAGGACCACGAGCAGTACTTC.